This T cell receptor (beta chain) was captured by sequencing in a study of blood T cell repertoires in COVID-19. Clones were read by immunoSEQ multiplex PCR, and TCRdb kept only the in-frame ones, dropping some. The sample carries about 370,000 clones, more than 70% recorded once. This CDR3 contains 14 residues. J was trimmed by 4 bases and V by 4 bases; bases with no gene match: 4. Germline CDR1 is SNHLY and CDR2 is FYNNEI. The chain joins TRBV2 to TRBJ2-3; TRBD1 matches 8 bases. Specimen: peripheral blood. The receptor was derived from a woman aged 25 to 45 with COVID-19, enrolled during active disease. This CDR3 is CASSGGQGPDTQYF. CDR3 DNA sequence: TGTGCCAGCAGTGGAGGACAGGGTCCAGATACGCAGTATTTT.